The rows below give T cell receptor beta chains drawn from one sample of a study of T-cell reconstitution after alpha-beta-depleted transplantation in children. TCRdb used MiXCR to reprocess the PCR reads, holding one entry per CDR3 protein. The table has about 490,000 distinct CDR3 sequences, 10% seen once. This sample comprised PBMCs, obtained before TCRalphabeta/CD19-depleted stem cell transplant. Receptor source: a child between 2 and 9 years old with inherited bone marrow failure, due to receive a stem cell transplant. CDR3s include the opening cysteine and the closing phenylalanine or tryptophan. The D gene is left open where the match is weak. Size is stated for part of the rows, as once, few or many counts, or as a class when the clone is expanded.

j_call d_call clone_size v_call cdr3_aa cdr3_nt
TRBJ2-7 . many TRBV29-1 CSVAYSYEQYF TGCAGCGTTGCATACTCCTACGAGCAGTACTTC
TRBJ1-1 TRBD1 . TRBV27 CASGRQGILSEAFF TGTGCCAGCGGGCGACAGGGGATTTTGTCAGAAGCTTTCTTT
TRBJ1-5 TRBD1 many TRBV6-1 CASSDGQGGLGNQPQHF TGTGCCAGCAGTGACGGACAGGGCGGATTGGGCAATCAGCCCCAGCATTTT
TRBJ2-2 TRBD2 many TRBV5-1 CASSLAPLADTGELFF TGCGCCAGCAGCTTGGCTCCCCTAGCGGACACCGGGGAGCTGTTTTTT
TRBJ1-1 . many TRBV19 CASSMTSNTEAFF TGTGCCAGTAGTATGACCTCAAACACTGAAGCTTTCTTT
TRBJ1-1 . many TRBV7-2 CASSLAQGRTEAFF TGTGCCAGCAGCTTAGCCCAGGGTAGGACTGAAGCTTTCTTT
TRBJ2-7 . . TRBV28 CASRLGGPPGHDQYF TGTGCCAGCAGGTTAGGGGGACCTCCGGGACACGATCAGTACTTC
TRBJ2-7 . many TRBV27 CASSFGTFSYEQYF TGTGCCAGCAGTTTCGGGACTTTCTCCTACGAGCAGTACTTC
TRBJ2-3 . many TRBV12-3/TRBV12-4 CASSLVAPSTDTQYF TGTGCCAGCAGTTTGGTAGCGCCCAGCACAGATACGCAGTATTTT
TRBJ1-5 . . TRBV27 CASSSNKPTGISNQPQHF TGTGCCAGCAGTTCAAATAAACCCACGGGAATCAGCAATCAGCCCCAGCATTTT
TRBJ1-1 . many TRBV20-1 CSARKISFGSLNTEAFF TGCAGTGCTAGAAAGATTTCTTTTGGATCGTTGAACACTGAAGCTTTCTTT
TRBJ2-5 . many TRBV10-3 CAISSLRETQYF TGTGCCATCAGTTCGCTGAGAGAGACCCAGTACTTC
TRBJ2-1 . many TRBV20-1 CSAIAQQIRTPPWSYNEQFF TGCAGTGCTATCGCCCAGCAGATCCGGACGCCACCTTGGTCCTACAATGAGCAGTTCTTC
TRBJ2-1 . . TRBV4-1 CASSQDRSTTYNEQFF TGCGCCAGCAGCCAAGATCGGTCGACGACCTACAATGAGCAGTTCTTC
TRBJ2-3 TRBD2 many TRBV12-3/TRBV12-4 CASSRGLAGVWVSQYF TGTGCCAGCAGCCGCGGACTAGCGGGAGTATGGGTATCGCAGTATTTT
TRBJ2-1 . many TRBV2 CASSAWAYNEQFF TGTGCCAGCAGTGCTTGGGCCTACAATGAGCAGTTCTTC
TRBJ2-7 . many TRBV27 CASREGPYEQYF TGTGCCAGCAGGGAGGGCCCCTACGAGCAGTACTTC
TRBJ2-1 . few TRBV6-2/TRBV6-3 CASSYLRLPNEQFF TGTGCCAGCAGTTACCTCAGACTCCCCAATGAGCAGTTCTTC
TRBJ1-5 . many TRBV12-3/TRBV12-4 CASSLEGSQPQHF TGTGCCAGCAGTTTAGAGGGATCTCAGCCCCAGCATTTT
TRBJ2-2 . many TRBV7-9 CASSLDSYTGELFF TGTGCCAGCAGCCTGGACAGTTACACCGGGGAGCTGTTTTTT
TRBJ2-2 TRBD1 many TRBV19 CATIGDRNTGELFF TGTGCCACCATAGGGGACAGAAACACCGGGGAGCTGTTTTTT
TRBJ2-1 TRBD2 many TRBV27 CASSSSGSDSYNEQFF TGTGCCAGCAGTAGTAGCGGGAGCGATTCCTACAATGAGCAGTTCTTC
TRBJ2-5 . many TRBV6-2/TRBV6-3 CASGGGDQETQYF TGTGCCAGCGGCGGCGGAGACCAAGAGACCCAGTACTTC
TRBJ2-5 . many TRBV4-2 CASSQGDRYKPQETQYF TGTGCCAGCAGCCAAGGAGACCGTTATAAACCCCAAGAGACCCAGTACTTC
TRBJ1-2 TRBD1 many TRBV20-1 CSATDRVGYGYTF TGCAGTGCGACGGACAGGGTGGGCTATGGCTACACCTTC
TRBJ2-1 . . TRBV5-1 CASSWPRGCFYNEQFF TGCGCCAGCAGTTGGCCCCGCGGGTGCTTCTACAATGAGCAGTTCTTC
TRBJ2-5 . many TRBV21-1 CASSKGGRPSGRVQETQYF TGTGCCAGCAGCAAAGGGGGCCGGCCTAGCGGGAGAGTCCAAGAGACCCAGTACTTC
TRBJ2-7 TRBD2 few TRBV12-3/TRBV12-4 CASMTGLAAYEQYF TGTGCCAGCATGACCGGCCTAGCGGCCTACGAGCAGTACTTC
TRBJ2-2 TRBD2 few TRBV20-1 CSARGVVVAGGPGTGELFF TGCAGTGCTAGGGGGGTCGTGGTAGCGGGAGGGCCCGGCACCGGGGAGCTGTTTTTT
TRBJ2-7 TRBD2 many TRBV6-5 CASSYSSLAETYEQYF TGTGCCAGCAGTTACTCTTCACTAGCGGAAACCTACGAGCAGTACTTC
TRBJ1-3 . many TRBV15 CATSRESNSGNTIYF TGTGCCACCAGCAGAGAGTCCAACTCTGGAAACACCATATATTTT
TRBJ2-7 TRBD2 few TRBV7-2 CASSLVGLASYEQYF TGTGCCAGCAGCTTAGTTGGACTAGCTTCGTACGAGCAGTACTTC
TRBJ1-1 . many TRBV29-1 CSVEDRRNTEAFF TGCAGCGTTGAAGATCGCCGGAACACTGAAGCTTTCTTT
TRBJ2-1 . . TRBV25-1 CASSYRPHEQFF TGTGCCAGCAGTTACCGGCCACATGAGCAGTTCTTC
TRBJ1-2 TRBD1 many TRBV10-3 CAISDSGQINYGYTF TGTGCCATCAGTGACTCGGGACAGATAAACTATGGCTACACCTTC
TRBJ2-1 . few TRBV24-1 CATSDSRIFAGEQFF TGTGCCACCAGTGATTCAAGGATTTTTGCAGGAGAGCAGTTCTTC
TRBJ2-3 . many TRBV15 CATAKVPRTDTQYF TGTGCCACCGCTAAAGTCCCACGCACAGATACGCAGTATTTT
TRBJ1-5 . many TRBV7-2 CASSSSGFLEQPQHF TGTGCCAGCAGTTCGTCAGGGTTTCTGGAACAGCCCCAGCATTTT
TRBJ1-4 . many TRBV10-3 CATQRQPSGEKLFF TGTGCCACCCAACGACAGCCTTCGGGTGAAAAACTGTTTTTT
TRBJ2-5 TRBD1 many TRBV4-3 CASSQDSGGQETQYF TGCGCCAGCAGCCAAGATTCAGGGGGACAAGAGACCCAGTACTTC
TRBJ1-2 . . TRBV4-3 CASSQGTGGTNYGYTF TGCGCCAGCAGCCAGGGGACGGGCGGCACTAACTATGGCTACACCTTC
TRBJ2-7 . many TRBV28 CASSLSGTHSYEQYF TGTGCCAGCAGTTTGTCAGGGACCCATTCCTACGAGCAGTACTTC